This T cell receptor (beta chain) was recovered during a study of beta chain features in type 1 diabetes. Findings and caveats of the study: For type 1 diabetes patients, VDJ junctions showed fewer insertions and more deletions.

CDR1 is LGHNA and CDR2 is YSLEER in the germline V gene. Trimming cost V 0 bases and J 2 bases, with 15 bases left between them. The CDR3 length is 17 residues. What was sequenced were expressed TCRB transcripts, since all of the isolated RNA had been reverse transcribed. Libraries were prepared by immunoSEQ multiplex PCR; TCRdb keeps only in-frame clonotypes and omits some of them. The sample has about 270,000 clones; around 14% are singletons. This clone occurred a few times. Antigen specificity is unknown. The clonotype was recovered from a woman aged 40 to 50 in good health. The rearrangement links TRBV4-3 to TRBJ2-3; D may be TRBD2 (6 bases). Sequencing input: naive CD4+ T cells from blood. This CDR3 is CASSQDWGVGNTDTQYF. DNA for the CDR3: TGCGCCAGCAGCCAAGATTGGGGGGTGGGAAACACAGATACGCAGTATTTT.